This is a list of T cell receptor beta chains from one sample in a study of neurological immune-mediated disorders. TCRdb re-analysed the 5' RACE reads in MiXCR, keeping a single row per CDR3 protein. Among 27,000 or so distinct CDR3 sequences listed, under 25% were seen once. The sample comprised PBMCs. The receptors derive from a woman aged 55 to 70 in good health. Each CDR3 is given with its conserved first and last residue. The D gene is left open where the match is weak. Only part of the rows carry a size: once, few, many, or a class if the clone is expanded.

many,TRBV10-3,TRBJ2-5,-,TGTGCCATCAGTGAGCCCTTCAGGGGTGAGACCCAGTACTTC,CAISEPFRGETQYF
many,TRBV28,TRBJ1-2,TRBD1,TGTGCCAGCAGTTTCTGGGCCGGGACAGGGAAGGGCTATGGCTACACCTTC,CASSFWAGTGKGYGYTF
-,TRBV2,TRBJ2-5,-,TGTGCCAGCTCGTTCGGAGGGATCGGCCAAGAGACCCAGTACTTC,CASSFGGIGQETQYF
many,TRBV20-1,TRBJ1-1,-,TGCAGTGCTAGGGGGAACACTGAAGCTTTCTTT,CSARGNTEAFF
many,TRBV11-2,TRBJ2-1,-,TGTGCCAGCAGCTTAGAACAGACCTACAATGAGCAGTTCTTC,CASSLEQTYNEQFF
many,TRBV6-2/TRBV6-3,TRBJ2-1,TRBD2,TGTGCCAGCAGTATAAGCAGCGGGACCCCCAATGAGCAGTTCTTC,CASSISSGTPNEQFF
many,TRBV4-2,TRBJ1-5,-,TGTGCCAGCAGCCAACGGTCCGTGGCGCCCCAGCATTTT,CASSQRSVAPQHF
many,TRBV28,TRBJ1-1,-,TGTGCCAGCGGAAGGGTGAACACTGAAGCTTTCTTT,CASGRVNTEAFF
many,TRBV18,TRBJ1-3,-,TGTGCCAGCTCCATCAAGACCATAGTATCTGGAAACACCATATATTTT,CASSIKTIVSGNTIYF
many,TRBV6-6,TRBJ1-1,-,TGTGCCAGCAGTCCCGATGTGGGCGAAGCTTTCTTT,CASSPDVGEAFF
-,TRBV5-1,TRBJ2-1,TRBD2,TGCGCCAGCAGCTTGGCGGGAGGGCGCAATGAGCAGTTCTTC,CASSLAGGRNEQFF
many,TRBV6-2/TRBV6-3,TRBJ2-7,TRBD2,TGTGCCAGCAGCACCACTAGCGGGTTCTCCTACGAGCAGTACTTC,CASSTTSGFSYEQYF
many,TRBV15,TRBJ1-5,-,TGTGCCACCAGCAGAGGTGAGGCCTATCAGCCCCAGCATTTT,CATSRGEAYQPQHF
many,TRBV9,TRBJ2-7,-,TGTGCCAGCAGCGTAGCGACTGGCTACGAGCAGTACTTC,CASSVATGYEQYF
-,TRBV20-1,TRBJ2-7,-,TGCAGTGCTGCTCTGACTAGTCGGGTAGGAGAGCAGTACTTC,CSAALTSRVGEQYF
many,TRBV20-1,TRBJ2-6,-,TGCAGTGCTCCTCTTCTCGGGGCCAACGTCCTGACTTTC,CSAPLLGANVLTF
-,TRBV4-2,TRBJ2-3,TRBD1,TGTGCCAGCAGCCAACGGACAGGGGAAACAGATACGCAGTATTTT,CASSQRTGETDTQYF
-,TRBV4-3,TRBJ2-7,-,TGCGCCAGCAGCCAAGATTTCGCCGGGGAGCAGTACTTC,CASSQDFAGEQYF
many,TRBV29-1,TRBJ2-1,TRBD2,TGCAGCGTTGGACTCACTGGGGAGGGTTATTACAATGAGCAGTTCTTC,CSVGLTGEGYYNEQFF
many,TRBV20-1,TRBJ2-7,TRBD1,TGCAGTGCTGCCGAAGTCGGACAGGGGAGGTACGAGCAGTACTTC,CSAAEVGQGRYEQYF
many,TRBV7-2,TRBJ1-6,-,TGTGCCAGCAGCCGTAGGACAAAGGGGGATTCACCCCTCCACTTT,CASSRRTKGDSPLHF
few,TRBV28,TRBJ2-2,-,TGTGCCAGTTACTACAGGAACGGGGAGCTGTTTTTT,CASYYRNGELFF
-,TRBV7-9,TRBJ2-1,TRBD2,TGTGCCAGCAGCTTCGATAGCGGGGGGCGCAATGAGCAGTTCTTC,CASSFDSGGRNEQFF
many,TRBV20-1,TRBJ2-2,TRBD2,TGCAGTGCTAGGGGTCTGCGCGGGAGTCCCACCGGGGAGCTGTTTTTT,CSARGLRGSPTGELFF
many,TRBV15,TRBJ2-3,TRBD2,TGTGCCACCAGCAGAGGGGGACTAGCGGGGGGGATTCGAAGCACAGATACGCAGTATTTT,CATSRGGLAGGIRSTDTQYF
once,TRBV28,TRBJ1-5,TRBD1,TGTGCCAGCAGTTTTCGAGGGGGCGCCTGCGATCAGCCCCAGCATTTT,CASSFRGGACDQPQHF
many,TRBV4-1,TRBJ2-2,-,TGCGCCAGCAGCCAAGGCCAGGGAGACACCGGGGAGCTGTTTTTT,CASSQGQGDTGELFF
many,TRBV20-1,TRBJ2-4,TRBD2,TGCAGTGCTAGTCGGGGAGGGAACATTCAGTACTTC,CSASRGGNIQYF
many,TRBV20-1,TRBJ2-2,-,TGCAGTGCTAGAGAGGGCACCGGGGAGCTGTTTTTT,CSAREGTGELFF
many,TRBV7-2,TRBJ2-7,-,TGTGCCAGCAGCTTAGAGTTTCAGAGCTCCTACGAGCAGTACTTC,CASSLEFQSSYEQYF
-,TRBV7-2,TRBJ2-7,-,TGTGCCAGCAGTTTGAGAGGGACGACCTACGAGCAGTACTTC,CASSLRGTTYEQYF
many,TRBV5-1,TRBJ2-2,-,TGCGCCAGCAGCTATGGGCCAAGGGAGCTGTTTTTT,CASSYGPRELFF
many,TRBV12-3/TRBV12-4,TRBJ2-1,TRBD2,TGTGCCAGCAGTTTTGCGGGAGGCCCAGACAATGAGCAGTTCTTC,CASSFAGGPDNEQFF
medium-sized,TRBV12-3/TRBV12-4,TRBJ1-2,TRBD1,TGTGCCAGCAGTTTTGGGACAGGGAACTATGGCTACACCTTC,CASSFGTGNYGYTF
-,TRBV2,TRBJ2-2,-,TGTGCCAGGGGAGACAGAGTCACCGGGGAGCTGTTTTTT,CARGDRVTGELFF
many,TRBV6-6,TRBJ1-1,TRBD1,TGTGCCAGCAGTTACGGGGCTCAGGGGGCGAAAACTGAAGCTTTCTTT,CASSYGAQGAKTEAFF
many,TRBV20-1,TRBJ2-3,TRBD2,TGCAGTGCTAGAATAGCGGGGTACGCAGATACGCAGTATTTT,CSARIAGYADTQYF
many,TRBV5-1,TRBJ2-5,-,TGCGCCAGCAGCCCACAGGGAGGGCTGGGAGAGACCCAGTACTTC,CASSPQGGLGETQYF
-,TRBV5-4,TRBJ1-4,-,TGTGCCAGCAGCTTGGTGGGGGAAAAACTGTTTTTT,CASSLVGEKLFF
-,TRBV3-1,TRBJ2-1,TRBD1,TGTGCCAGCAGCCGCCCCGGACAGGGAGACTACAATGAGCAGTTCTTC,CASSRPGQGDYNEQFF
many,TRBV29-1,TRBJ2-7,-,TGCAGCGTTTGGACAGCGGGCTACGAGCAGTACTTC,CSVWTAGYEQYF
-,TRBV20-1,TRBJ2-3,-,TGCAGTGGGGCAGGACGGCCAGATACGCAGTATTTT,CSGAGRPDTQYF
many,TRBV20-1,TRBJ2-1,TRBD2,TGCAGTGCTCCCGGGACTAGCGGGAGCTCCTACAATGAGCAGTTCTTC,CSAPGTSGSSYNEQFF
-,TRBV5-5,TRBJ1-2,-,TGTGCCAGCAGCTTGGTAGTAGACAACTATGGCTACACCTTC,CASSLVVDNYGYTF
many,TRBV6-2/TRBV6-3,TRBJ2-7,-,TGTGCCAGCAGTCTCGGGGCGTACGAGCAGTACTTC,CASSLGAYEQYF
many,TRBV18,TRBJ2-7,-,TGTGCCAGCTCACCTTCCGGTATGGGCTACGAGCAGTACTTC,CASSPSGMGYEQYF
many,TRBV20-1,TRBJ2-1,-,TGCAGTCAACTAAGCGTGCATGAGCAGTTCTTC,CSQLSVHEQFF
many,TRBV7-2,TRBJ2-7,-,TGTGCCAGCAGCGGAGGGACTCGAGCTTCCTACGAGCAGTACTTC,CASSGGTRASYEQYF
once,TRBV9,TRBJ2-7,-,TGTGCCAGCAGCAGTGGGGTACCCTACGAGCAGTACTTC,CASSSGVPYEQYF
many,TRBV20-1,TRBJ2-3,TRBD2,TGCAGTGCTTCGAGCGGGGGGAGCACAGATACGCAGTATTTT,CSASSGGSTDTQYF
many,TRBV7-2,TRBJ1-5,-,TGTGCCAGCAGGGCAACAAATAGCAATCAGCCCCAGCATTTT,CASRATNSNQPQHF
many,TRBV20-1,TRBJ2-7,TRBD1,TGCAGTGCTAGAGCAGAACAGGGGGCGGGCTACGAGCAGTACTTC,CSARAEQGAGYEQYF
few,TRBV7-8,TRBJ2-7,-,TGTGCCAGCAGCTTAGCGTTGGCAGGATACCTCTCCTACGAGCAGTACTTC,CASSLALAGYLSYEQYF